What follows is one T cell receptor beta chain and its context. Vbeta (60) and Jbeta (13) primers were used in the PCR. The repertoire was sequenced with immunoSEQ multiplex PCR; TCRdb's copy has only in-frame clones and lacks some. The sample records about 160,000 clones, almost 80% being singletons. The V gene lost 0 bases and the J gene lost 1 base, with 10 bases spanning the gap. The CDR3 is 15 amino acids. CDR1 and CDR2 (germline): SGDLS, YYNGEE. The sample comes from a study of cytomegalovirus exposure and HLA in healthy donors. The rearrangement links TRBV9 to TRBJ1-1; D unclear. The sequencing sample was made of PBMCs. The origin of this receptor is a woman between 45 and 65 years old in good health and CMV-seronegative. The CDR3 bases are TGTGCCAGCAGCGTAGGGCCTTCCTCGAACACTGAAGCTTTCTTT. This codes for CASSVGPSSNTEAFF.